This TCR beta chain is from a study of cytomegalovirus exposure and HLA in healthy donors. Findings and caveats of the study: Among CMV-associated TCR beta chains, most appeared HLA-restricted in a later analysis. Later analysis identified a missense DCLRE1C variant that was linked to TCR beta V- and J-gene trimming. Reports indicate that TCR beta sequences accurately predicted the HLA-A and HLA-B alleles of most subjects.

As for this clone: The antigen remains undetermined.

This PCR relied on a set of 60 Vbeta primers and 13 Jbeta primers. The protocol was immunoSEQ multiplex PCR, while the TCRdb copy is restricted to in-frame clones and leaves out a portion. The table includes about 98,000 clones, roughly 70% detected once. CDR1 and CDR2 from the germline V gene are MDHEN and SYDVKM. The CDR3 covers 17 residues. The V and J genes are TRBV28 and TRBJ1-3, with D possibly TRBD1 on 6 matching bases. The J call may be in error: the DNA end matches TRBJ2-2 better. The receptor was isolated from a man aged 45-60 years in good health and CMV-seronegative. The sequenced material came from PBMCs. CDR3 DNA sequence: TGTGCCAGCAGTTCACAGGGCAGGGGATCGAACACCGGGGAGCTGTTTTTT. Translation: CASSSQGRGSNTGELFF.